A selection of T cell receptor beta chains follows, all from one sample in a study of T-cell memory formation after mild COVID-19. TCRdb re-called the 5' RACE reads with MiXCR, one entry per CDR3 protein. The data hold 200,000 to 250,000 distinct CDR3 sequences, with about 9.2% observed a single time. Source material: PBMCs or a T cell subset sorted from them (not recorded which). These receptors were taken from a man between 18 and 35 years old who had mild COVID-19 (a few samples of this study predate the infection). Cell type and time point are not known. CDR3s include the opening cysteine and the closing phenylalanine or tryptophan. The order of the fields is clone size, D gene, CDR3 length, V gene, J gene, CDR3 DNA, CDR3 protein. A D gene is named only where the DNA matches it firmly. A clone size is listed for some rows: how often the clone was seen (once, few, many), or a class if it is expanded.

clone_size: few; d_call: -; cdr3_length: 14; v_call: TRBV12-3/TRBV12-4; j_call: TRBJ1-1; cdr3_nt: TGTGCCAGCAGTTTATGGCGCGGGAACACTGAAGCTTTCTTT; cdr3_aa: CASSLWRGNTEAFF
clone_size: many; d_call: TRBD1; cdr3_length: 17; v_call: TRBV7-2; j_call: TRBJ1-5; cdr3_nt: TGTGCCAGCAGCCCCCTGTCGACAGGGGGCGCGGATCAGCCCCAGCATTTT; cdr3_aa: CASSPLSTGGADQPQHF
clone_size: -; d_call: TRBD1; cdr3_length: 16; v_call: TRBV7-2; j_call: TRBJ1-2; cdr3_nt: TGTGCCAGCAGCTACCACGGGACAGGGGGGAACTATGGCTACACCTTC; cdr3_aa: CASSYHGTGGNYGYTF
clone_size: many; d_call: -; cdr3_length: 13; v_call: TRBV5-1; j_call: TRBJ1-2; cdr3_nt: TGCGCCAGCAGCTTTGACAGTCCCTATGGCTACACCTTC; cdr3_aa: CASSFDSPYGYTF
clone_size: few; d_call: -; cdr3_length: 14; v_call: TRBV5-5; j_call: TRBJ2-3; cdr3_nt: TGTGCCAGCAGCTTTATGCCAGCCACAGATACGCAGTATTTT; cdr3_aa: CASSFMPATDTQYF
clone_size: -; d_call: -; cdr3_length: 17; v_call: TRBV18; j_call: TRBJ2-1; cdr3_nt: TGTGCCAGCTCACCACCGGGCAGGGACGGGTCGGGAAATGAGCAGTTCTTC; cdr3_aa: CASSPPGRDGSGNEQFF
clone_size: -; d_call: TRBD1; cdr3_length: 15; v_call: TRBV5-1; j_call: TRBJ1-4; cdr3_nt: TGCGCCAGCAGCCGGGACAGCACAACTAATGAAAAACTGTTTTTT; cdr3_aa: CASSRDSTTNEKLFF
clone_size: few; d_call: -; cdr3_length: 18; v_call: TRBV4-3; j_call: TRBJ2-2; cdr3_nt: TGCGCCAGCAGTTCGGGGTTTGGGAGATACCGCTACACCGGGGAGCTGTTTTTT; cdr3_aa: CASSSGFGRYRYTGELFF
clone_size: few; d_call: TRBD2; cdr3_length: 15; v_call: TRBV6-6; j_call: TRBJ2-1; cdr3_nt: TGTGCCAGCATAGCGGGGGGCATCGGCAGGAATGAGCAGTTCTTC; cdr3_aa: CASIAGGIGRNEQFF
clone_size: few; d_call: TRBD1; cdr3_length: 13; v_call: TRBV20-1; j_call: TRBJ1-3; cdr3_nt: TGCAGTGCGCCGCCCGCGACAGGGAACACCATATATTTT; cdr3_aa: CSAPPATGNTIYF
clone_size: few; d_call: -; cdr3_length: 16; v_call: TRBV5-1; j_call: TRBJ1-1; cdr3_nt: TGCGCCAGCAGCTTAGACGCCAGACAGGCGAACACTGAAGCTTTCTTT; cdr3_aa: CASSLDARQANTEAFF
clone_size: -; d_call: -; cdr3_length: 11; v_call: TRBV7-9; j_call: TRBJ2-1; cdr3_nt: TGTGCCAGCACGCTTCAGGATGAGCAGTTCTTC; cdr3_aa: CASTLQDEQFF
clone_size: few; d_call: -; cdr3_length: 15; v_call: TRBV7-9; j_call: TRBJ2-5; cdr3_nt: TGTGCCAGCAGCCGAATACAGGTCGGGGGAGAGACCCAGTACTTC; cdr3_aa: CASSRIQVGGETQYF
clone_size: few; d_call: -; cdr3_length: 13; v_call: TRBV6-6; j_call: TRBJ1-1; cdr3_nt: TGTGCCAGCAGTTTTGGGGGTTTGGCTGAAGCTTTCTTT; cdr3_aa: CASSFGGLAEAFF
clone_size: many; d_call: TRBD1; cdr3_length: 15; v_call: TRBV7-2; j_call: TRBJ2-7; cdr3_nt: TGTGCCAGCAGCAATCCTGACAGGGGGCGCTTCGAGCAGTACTTC; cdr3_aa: CASSNPDRGRFEQYF
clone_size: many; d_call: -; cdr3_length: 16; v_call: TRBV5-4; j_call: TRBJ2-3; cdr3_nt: TGTGCCAGCAGGGCGGGGACTCCTCCAGTACCGGGTACGCAGTATTTT; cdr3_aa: CASRAGTPPVPGTQYF
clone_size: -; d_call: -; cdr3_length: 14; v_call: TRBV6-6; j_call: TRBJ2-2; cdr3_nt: TGTGCCAGCAGTCCGCAGGGACGGGCCGGGGAGCTGTTTTTT; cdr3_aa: CASSPQGRAGELFF
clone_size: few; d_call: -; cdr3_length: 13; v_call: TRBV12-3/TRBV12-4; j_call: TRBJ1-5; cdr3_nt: TGTGCCAGCAGTTTTGCGGAAAATCAGCCCCAGCATTTT; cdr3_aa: CASSFAENQPQHF
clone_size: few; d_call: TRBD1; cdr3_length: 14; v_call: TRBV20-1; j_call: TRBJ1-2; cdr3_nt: TGCAGTGCTAGGCCAGGACAGGGTTACTATGGCTACACCTTC; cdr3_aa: CSARPGQGYYGYTF
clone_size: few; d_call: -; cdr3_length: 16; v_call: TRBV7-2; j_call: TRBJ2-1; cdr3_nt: TGTGCCAGCAGCTTAGTGGCCAGGGGTTCCTACAATGAGCAGTTCTTC; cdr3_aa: CASSLVARGSYNEQFF
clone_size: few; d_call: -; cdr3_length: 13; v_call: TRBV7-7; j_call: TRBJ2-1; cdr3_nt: TGTGCTAGCAGCTCTACTTTCGGCGGGGAGCAGTTCTTC; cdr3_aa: CASSSTFGGEQFF
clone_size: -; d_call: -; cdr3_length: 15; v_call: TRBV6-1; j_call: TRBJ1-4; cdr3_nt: TGTGCCAGCAGTGTTGGTCAGGCAACTAATGAAAAACTGTTTTTT; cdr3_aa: CASSVGQATNEKLFF
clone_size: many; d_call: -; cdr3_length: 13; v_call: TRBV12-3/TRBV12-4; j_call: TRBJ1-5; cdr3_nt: TGTGCCAGCAGTTTAGCAAACGGGACACCCCAGCATTTT; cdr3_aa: CASSLANGTPQHF
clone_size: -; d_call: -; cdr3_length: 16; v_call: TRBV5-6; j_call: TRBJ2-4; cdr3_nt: TGTGCCAGCAGCTTGGTCGCAGGGTTCGCCAAAAACATTCAGTACTTC; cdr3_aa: CASSLVAGFAKNIQYF
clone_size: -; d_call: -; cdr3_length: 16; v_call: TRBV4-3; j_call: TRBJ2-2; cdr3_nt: TGCGCCAGCAGCCAAGAGTACGGGGGGCACGGCGGGGAGCTGTTTTTT; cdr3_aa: CASSQEYGGHGGELFF
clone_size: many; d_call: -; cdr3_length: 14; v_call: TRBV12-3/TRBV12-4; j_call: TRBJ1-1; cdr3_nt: TGTGCCAGCAGTTTGGACAATTTGAACACTGAAGCTTTCTTT; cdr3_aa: CASSLDNLNTEAFF
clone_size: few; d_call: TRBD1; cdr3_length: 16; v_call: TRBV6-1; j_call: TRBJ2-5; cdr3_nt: TGTGCCAGCAGTGAAGGGGGGACAGGTCCTCAAGAGACCCAGTACTTC; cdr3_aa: CASSEGGTGPQETQYF
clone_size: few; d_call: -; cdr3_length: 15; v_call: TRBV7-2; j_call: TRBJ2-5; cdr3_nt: TGTGCCAGCAGCACTAGGGGGGGTTCAATGGGGACCCAGTACTTC; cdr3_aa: CASSTRGGSMGTQYF
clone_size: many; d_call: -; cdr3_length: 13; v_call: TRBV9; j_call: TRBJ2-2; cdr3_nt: TGTGCCAGCACCCGGGAGAACACCGGGGAGCTGTTTTTT; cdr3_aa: CASTRENTGELFF
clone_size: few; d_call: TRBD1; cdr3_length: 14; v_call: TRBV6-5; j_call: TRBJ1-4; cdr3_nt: TGTGCCAGCAGAAAGACAGGGTCTGGTGAAAAACTGTTTTTT; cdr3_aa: CASRKTGSGEKLFF
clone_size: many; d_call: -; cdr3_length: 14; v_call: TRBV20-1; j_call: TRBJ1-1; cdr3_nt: TGCAGTGCCCCCCCCAGGGGCCGGAACACTGAAGCTTTCTTT; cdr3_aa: CSAPPRGRNTEAFF
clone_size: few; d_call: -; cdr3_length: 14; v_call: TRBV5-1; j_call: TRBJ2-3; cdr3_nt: TGCGCCAGCAGGGATCGGGCGTACACAGATACGCAGTATTTT; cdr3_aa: CASRDRAYTDTQYF
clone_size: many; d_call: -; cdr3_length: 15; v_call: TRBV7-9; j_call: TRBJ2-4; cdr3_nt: TGTGCCAGCAGCTTAGCGGGACAAAAGAACCACATTCAGTACTTC; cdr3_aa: CASSLAGQKNHIQYF
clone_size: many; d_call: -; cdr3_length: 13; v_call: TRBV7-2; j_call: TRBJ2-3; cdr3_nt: TGTGCCAGCAGCTTCCCGGGGGCTGAAACGCAGTATTTT; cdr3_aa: CASSFPGAETQYF
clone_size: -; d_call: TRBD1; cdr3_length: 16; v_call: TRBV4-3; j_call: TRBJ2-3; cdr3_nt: TGCGCCAGCAGCCAAGATCTAGGACAGGGATCAGATACGCAGTATTTT; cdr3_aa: CASSQDLGQGSDTQYF
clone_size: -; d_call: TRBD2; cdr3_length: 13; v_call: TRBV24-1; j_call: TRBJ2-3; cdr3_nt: TGTGCCGCGCAGCGGGGAATGGAAGATACGCAGTATTTT; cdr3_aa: CAAQRGMEDTQYF
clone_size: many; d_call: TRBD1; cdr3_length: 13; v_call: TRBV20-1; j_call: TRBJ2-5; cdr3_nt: TGCAGTGCTAGAGGGACAGGAATAGAGACCCAGTACTTC; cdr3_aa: CSARGTGIETQYF
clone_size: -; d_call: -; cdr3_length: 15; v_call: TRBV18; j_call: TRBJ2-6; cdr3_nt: TGTGCCAGCTCCCCCAGGGGCCCTGGGGCCAACGTCCTGACTTTC; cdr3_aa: CASSPRGPGANVLTF
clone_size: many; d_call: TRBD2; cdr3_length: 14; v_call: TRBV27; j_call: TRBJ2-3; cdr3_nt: TGTGCCAGCAGTAACGGGGGGGAGACAGATACGCAGTATTTT; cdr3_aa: CASSNGGETDTQYF
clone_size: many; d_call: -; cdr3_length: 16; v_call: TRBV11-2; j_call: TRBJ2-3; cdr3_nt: TGTGCCAGCAGCTTAGTTGCGGGGAGGATTAGGGATACGCAGTATTTT; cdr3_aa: CASSLVAGRIRDTQYF
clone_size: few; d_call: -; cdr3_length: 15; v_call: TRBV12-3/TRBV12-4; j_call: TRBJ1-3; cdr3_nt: TGTGCCAGCAGTTCCTCAGGATCCTCTGGAAACACCATATATTTT; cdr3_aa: CASSSSGSSGNTIYF
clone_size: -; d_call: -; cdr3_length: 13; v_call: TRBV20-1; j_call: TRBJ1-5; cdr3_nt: TGCAGTGCTAGTACGACGAGCAATCAGCCCCAGCATTTT; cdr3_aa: CSASTTSNQPQHF
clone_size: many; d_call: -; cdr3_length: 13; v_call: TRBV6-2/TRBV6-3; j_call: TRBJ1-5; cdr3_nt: TGTGCCAGCAGTTGGACAGACCATCAGCCCCAGCATTTT; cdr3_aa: CASSWTDHQPQHF
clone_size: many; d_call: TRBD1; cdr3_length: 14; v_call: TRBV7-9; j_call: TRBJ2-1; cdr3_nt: TGCGCCAGCAGCCTGGACAGGGGGTACAATGAGCAGTTCTTC; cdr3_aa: CASSLDRGYNEQFF
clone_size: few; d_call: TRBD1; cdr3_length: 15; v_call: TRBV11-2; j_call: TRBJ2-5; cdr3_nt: TGTGCCAGCACTCACCCGGGGACCAGGGGGGAGACCCAGTACTTC; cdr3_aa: CASTHPGTRGETQYF
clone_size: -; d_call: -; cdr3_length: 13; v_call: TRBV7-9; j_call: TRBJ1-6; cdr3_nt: TGTGCCTCCTCCGTCGAGGGGTCTTCACCCCTCCACTTT; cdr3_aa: CASSVEGSSPLHF
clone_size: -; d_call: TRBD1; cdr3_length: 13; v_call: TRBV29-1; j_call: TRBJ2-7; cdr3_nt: TGCAGCGTTTCCGGGACAGGGGCCTACGAGCAGTACTTC; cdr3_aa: CSVSGTGAYEQYF
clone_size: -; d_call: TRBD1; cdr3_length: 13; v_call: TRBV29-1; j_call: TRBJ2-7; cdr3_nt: TGCAGCGTTGGTTGGGACAGGGGGGACGAGCAGTACTTC; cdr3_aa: CSVGWDRGDEQYF
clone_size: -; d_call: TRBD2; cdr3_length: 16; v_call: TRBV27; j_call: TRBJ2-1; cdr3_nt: TGTGCCAGCAGGCCACCGAGCGGGGGACCCTACAATGAGCAGTTCTTC; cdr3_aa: CASRPPSGGPYNEQFF
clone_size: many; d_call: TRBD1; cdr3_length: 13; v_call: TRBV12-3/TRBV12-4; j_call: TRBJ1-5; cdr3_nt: TGTGCCAGCAGGGGGACAGGCAATCAGCCCCAGCATTTT; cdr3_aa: CASRGTGNQPQHF
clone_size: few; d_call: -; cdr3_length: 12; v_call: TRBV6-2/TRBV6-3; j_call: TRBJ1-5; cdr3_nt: TGTGCCAGCACGGACCCCAATCAGCCCCAGCATTTT; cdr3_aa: CASTDPNQPQHF
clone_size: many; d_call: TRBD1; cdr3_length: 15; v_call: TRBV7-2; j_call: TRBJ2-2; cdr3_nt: TGTGCCAGCAGCCCCGGACAGGGACTTACCGGGGAGCTGTTTTTT; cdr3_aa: CASSPGQGLTGELFF
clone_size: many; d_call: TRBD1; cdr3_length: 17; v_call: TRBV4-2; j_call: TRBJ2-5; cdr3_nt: TGTGCCAGCAGCCAAGGCATAGGGACAGGGGGTCAAGAGACCCAGTACTTC; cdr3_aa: CASSQGIGTGGQETQYF
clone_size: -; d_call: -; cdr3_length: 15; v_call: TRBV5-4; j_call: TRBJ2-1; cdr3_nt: TGTGCCAGCAGCTATAAAATGAGCTCCTACAATGAGCAGTTCTTC; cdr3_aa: CASSYKMSSYNEQFF
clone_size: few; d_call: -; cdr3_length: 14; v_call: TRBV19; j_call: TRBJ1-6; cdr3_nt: TGTGCCAGTATGAGGAGTACTTTGAATTCACCCCTCCACTTT; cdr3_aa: CASMRSTLNSPLHF
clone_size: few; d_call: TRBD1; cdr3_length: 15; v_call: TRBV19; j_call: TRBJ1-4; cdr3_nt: TGTGCCAGCCACGGACAGGTCGCTGGAGGTGAAAAACTGTTTTTT; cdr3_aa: CASHGQVAGGEKLFF
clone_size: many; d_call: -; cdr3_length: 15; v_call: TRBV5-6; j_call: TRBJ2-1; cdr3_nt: TGTGCCAGCAGCTTGAACCAGGGAAGGTACAATGAGCAGTTCTTC; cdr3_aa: CASSLNQGRYNEQFF
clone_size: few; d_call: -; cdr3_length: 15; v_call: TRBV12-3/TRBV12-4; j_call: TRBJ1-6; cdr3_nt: TGTGCCAGCAGTTTATTATCACAGGGTAATTCACCCCTCCACTTT; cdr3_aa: CASSLLSQGNSPLHF
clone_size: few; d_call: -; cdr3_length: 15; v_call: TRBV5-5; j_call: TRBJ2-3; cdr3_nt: TGTGCCAGCAGCTTCCCACTAAGAAACACAGATACGCAGTATTTT; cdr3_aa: CASSFPLRNTDTQYF
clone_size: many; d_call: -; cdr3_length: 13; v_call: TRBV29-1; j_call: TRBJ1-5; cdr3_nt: TGCAGCGTAATAGGTCCGGGAAATCAGCCCCAGCATTTT; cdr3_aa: CSVIGPGNQPQHF